Listed here are 30 T cell receptor beta chains from one sample, sequenced in a study of OX40 agonist ivuxolimab in advanced cancers. Clones were sequenced by immunoSEQ multiplex PCR, and TCRdb holds only the in-frame ones, with some missing. The repertoire holds approximately 69,000 clones, with around 84% as singletons. Sequenced here: CD4+ or CD8+ T cells sorted from blood, sampled in a trial of the OX40 agonist ivuxolimab. The receptors shown here come from an adult with an advanced solid tumor such as melanoma, head and neck, liver or kidney cancer.

The rearrangement links TRBV6-5 to TRBJ2-5; 9 bases are a match to TRBD1. Germline loops: CDR1 MNHEY, CDR2 SVGAGI. The V and J ends lost 6 bases and 5 bases, in that order; junction bases with no gene match: 7. The CDR3 covers 14 residues. The CDR3 loop reads CASSIQGAGETQYF. Here the CDR3 DNA reads TGTGCCAGCAGCATACAGGGGGCAGGGGAGACCCAGTACTTC.

This clone occurred a few times. The rearrangement joins TRBV7-2 to TRBJ1-5; D is uncertain. V was trimmed by 2 bases and J by 5 bases, leaving 10 bases between them. Germline lookup yields CDR1 SGHTA and CDR2 FQGNSA. The CDR3 has 14 amino acids. The chain's CDR3 is CASSLKLGDQPQHF. The CDR3 DNA follows: TGTGCCAGCAGCTTAAAGCTGGGCGATCAGCCCCAGCATTTT.

This clone was observed a single time. The CDR3 reads CASSSRLVRAGELFF. In DNA form, the CDR3 reads TGTGCCAGCAGCTCGAGACTGGTACGGGCCGGGGAGCTGTTTTTT. The chain joins TRBV7-2 to TRBJ2-2, with D unresolved. The V and J ends lost 4 bases and 6 bases respectively, with 15 bases between them. The CDR3 spans 15 residues. Looked up from germline, CDR1 is SGHTA and CDR2 is FQGNSA.

This chain connects TRBV7-2 to TRBJ2-7, with D tentatively TRBD2 (5 bases). This CDR3 comprises 15 residues. Trimming cost V 2 bases and J 1 base, with 12 bases left between them. Germline V gene lookup returns CDR1 SGHTA and CDR2 FQGNSA. CDR3 protein: CASSLKAGSSYEQYF. CDR3 bases: TGTGCCAGCAGCTTAAAGGCGGGTAGTTCCTACGAGCAGTACTTC.

This clone is classed as medium-sized (0.01 to 0.1%). The chain is built from TRBV4-2 and TRBJ1-6, with D perhaps matching TRBD1 (6 bases). CDR3 length: 15 residues. V gave up 4 bases and J gave up 4 bases, with 11 bases separating them. CDR1 LGHNA and CDR2 YNFKEQ come from the germline V gene. In DNA form, the CDR3 reads TGTGCCAGCAGCCCACGGGACACTTATAATTCACCCCTCCACTTT. Its protein product is CASSPRDTYNSPLHF.

This clone was seen only once. The chain combines TRBV19 with TRBJ1-1, with D perhaps matching TRBD1 (5 bases). The V end lost 10 bases, the J end lost 1 base, and 16 bases lay between the germline ends. The germline V gene encodes CDR1 LNHDA and CDR2 SQIVND (reference sequence). The CDR3 spans 14 residues. CDR3 amino acids: CATSYGHRNTEAFF. Here the CDR3 DNA reads TGTGCCACGTCCTACGGACACCGGAACACTGAAGCTTTCTTT.

The chain joins TRBV7-2 to TRBJ1-1; D gene ambiguous. The CDR3 covers 13 residues. Trimming left V 5 bases short and J 1 base short, with 8 bases between. In germline, CDR1 is SGHTA, CDR2 FQGNSA. DNA of the CDR3: TGTGCCAGCAGCACAAGAAGGAACACTGAAGCTTTCTTT. Translated: CASSTRRNTEAFF.

This chain links TRBV7-2 with TRBJ1-2; D is uncertain. Trimming shortened V by 5 bases and J by 6 bases, and 13 bases separated the two germline ends. The CDR3 totals 13 residues. From germline, CDR1 is SGHTA and CDR2 FQGNSA. The CDR3 region is CASSPMSGDGYTF. CDR3 sequence (DNA): TGTGCCAGCAGCCCAATGTCCGGCGATGGCTACACCTTC.

J is TRBJ2-3 and V is TRBV11-3; weak D call: TRBD1 (6 bases). The CDR3 consists of 12 residues. Per germline, CDR1 SGHNT and CDR2 YENEEA. V lost 1 base, J lost 10 bases, and 9 bases lay in between. This chain's CDR3 is CASSLGDIPQYF. The CDR3 DNA follows: TGTGCCAGCAGCTTAGGGGACATCCCGCAGTATTTT. Combining the CDR3 with reference TRBV11-3 and TRBJ2-3 gives the whole variable domain EAGVVQSPRYKIIEKKQPVAFWCNPISGHNTLYWYLQNLGQGPELLIRYENEEAVDDSQLPKDRFSAERLKGVDSTLKIQPAELGDSAVYLCASSLGDIPQYFGPGTRLTVL.

This rearrangement joins TRBV19 to TRBJ1-2; the D is unclear. The germline V gene has CDR1 LNHDA and CDR2 SQIVND (reference sequence). V was trimmed by 4 bases and J by 1 base, leaving 16 bases between them. This CDR3 comprises 16 residues. The CDR3 reads CASSTRSARDNYGYTF. The CDR3 DNA is TGTGCCAGTAGTACCCGGTCGGCCAGAGATAACTATGGCTACACCTTC.

The chain combines TRBV14 with TRBJ1-1; the D is unclear. Trimming removed 0 bases at V and 5 bases at J, with 7 bases between. The CDR3 extends over 13 amino acids. Germline-derived CDR1 and CDR2 are SGHDN and FVKESK. CDR3 sequence reads: CASSQDPRTEAFF. CDR3 sequence (DNA): TGTGCCAGCAGCCAAGACCCAAGGACTGAAGCTTTCTTT.

The rearrangement links TRBV6-5 to TRBJ2-7, with D possibly TRBD1 on 6 matching bases. The CDR3 sequence is 14 residues long. The V gene's germline CDR1 is MNHEY and CDR2 SVGAGI. V dropped 7 bases and J dropped 4 bases, with 17 bases sitting between them. This chain's CDR3 is CASTLVQGLYEQYF. The CDR3 DNA follows: TGTGCCAGCACCCTGGTGCAGGGGTTATACGAGCAGTACTTC.

DNA for the CDR3: TGTGCCAGCAGTCTGCCGGACAGGGGGCCCTATGGCTACACCTTC. Translation: CASSLPDRGPYGYTF. The rearrangement uses TRBV7-2 and TRBJ1-2; 11 nucleotides match TRBD1. With V trimmed by 6 bases and J by 4 bases, 7 bases remained unmatched. This CDR3 contains 15 residues. Germline CDR1 is SGHTA and CDR2 is FQGNSA.

This clone was seen more than once but under ten times. The chain is built from TRBV10-3 and TRBJ1-3, with a possible D match to TRBD1 (5 bases). V lost 6 bases and J lost 3, with 15 bases in between. Germline CDR1 and CDR2: ENHRY and SYGVKD. The CDR3 is 15 amino acids. The CDR3 DNA follows: TGTGCCATCAGCGACAACTGGACAAGTGGAAACACCATATATTTT. Its translation is CAISDNWTSGNTIYF.

This sequence joins TRBV7-2 and TRBJ1-5; no firm D call. The ends were cut back, 4 bases at V and 0 bases at J, with 10 bases in the middle. The CDR3 covers 15 residues. In germline, CDR1 is SGHTA, CDR2 FQGNSA. CDR3 amino acids: CASSSRVVSNQPQHF. DNA for the CDR3: TGTGCCAGCAGCTCGAGGGTAGTTAGCAATCAGCCCCAGCATTTT.

The rearrangement uses TRBV5-5 and TRBJ1-6; D not certain. Germline assignment: CDR1 SGHKS and CDR2 YYEKEE (reference sequence). The CDR3 sequence is 15 residues long. V shed 2 bases and J shed 5 bases, with 11 bases lying between them. CDR3 in amino acids: CASSFRRQDNSPLHF. The CDR3 DNA reads TGTGCCAGCAGCTTCAGAAGGCAGGATAATTCACCCCTCCACTTT.

This rearrangement joins TRBV5-1 to TRBJ1-3; no reliable D call. The CDR3 contains 15 residues. Germline V gives CDR1 SGHRS, CDR2 YFSETQ. V dropped 3 bases and J dropped 0 bases, with 10 bases sitting between them. In DNA, the CDR3 is TGCGCCAGCAGCTCCAATCTACTCTCTGGAAACACCATATATTTT. Translation gives CASSSNLLSGNTIYF.

This clone turned up a few times. The rearrangement uses TRBV19 and TRBJ1-5; TRBD1 might be the D (5 bases). With 2 bases removed from V and 10 bases from J, the gap between germline ends came to 12 bases. Germline CDR1 is LNHDA and CDR2 is SQIVND (reference sequence). This CDR3 is 13 amino acids long. The CDR3 loop is CASSIPGTGPQHF. DNA for the CDR3: TGTGCCAGTAGTATACCGGGGACGGGACCCCAGCATTTT. The full variable domain, with the rest looked up from reference TRBV19 and TRBJ1-5, is DGGITQSPKYLFRKEGQNVTLSCEQNLNHDAMYWYRQDPGQGLRLIYYSQIVNDFQKGDIAEGYSVSREKKESFPLTVTSAQKNPTAFYLCASSIPGTGPQHFGDGTRLSIL.

This clone turned up a few times. The chain employs TRBV18 and TRBJ2-7; D is undetermined. Trimming removed 6 bases at V and 5 bases at J, with 11 bases between. Per the germline V gene, CDR1 is KGHSH and CDR2 is LQKENI. The CDR3 is 12 residues long. DNA of the CDR3: TGTGCCAGCTCGCCCACACCGAACGAGCAGTACTTC. Encoded protein: CASSPTPNEQYF. Filled out from reference TRBV18 and TRBJ2-7, the complete variable domain reads NAGVMQNPRHLVRRRGQEARLRCSPMKGHSHVYWYRQLPEEGLKFMVYLQKENIIDESGMPKERFSAEFPKEGPSILRIQQVVRGDSAAYFCASSPTPNEQYFGPGTRLTVT.

The chain recombines TRBV7-2 with TRBJ1-2, with 11 positions matching TRBD1. J gave up 13 bases and V 6 bases, and 10 bases lay outside the gene matches. CDR1 and CDR2 (germline): SGHTA, FQGNSA. CDR3 length: 13 amino acids. The CDR3 loop reads CASSSGQGAAGTF. The DNA of the CDR3 is TGTGCCAGCAGTTCCGGACAGGGGGCCGCGGGCACCTTC.

The chain links TRBV29-1 to TRBJ1-1, with unresolved D. Germline CDR1 SQVTM, CDR2 ANQGSEA. Trimming stripped 4 bases from V and 0 bases from J, with 12 bases between. The CDR3 runs 14 residues. The CDR3 region is CSVVRRNLNTEAFF. The CDR3, as DNA: TGCAGCGTTGTCAGGCGAAACTTGAACACTGAAGCTTTCTTT. Full variable domain (rest looked up from reference TRBV29-1 and TRBJ1-1): SAVISQKPSRDICQRGTSLTIQCQVDSQVTMMFWYRQQPGQSLTLIATANQGSEATYESGFVIDKFPISRPNLTFSTLTVSNMSPEDSSIYLCSVVRRNLNTEAFFGQGTRLTVV.

The chain combines TRBV6-5 with TRBJ1-6, with no clear D. This CDR3 region has 13 residues. V lost 5 bases to trimming and J lost 7 bases, with 9 bases between them. Germline V lookup: CDR1 MNHEY, CDR2 SVGAGI. This chain's CDR3 is CASSGSVNSPLHF. DNA of the CDR3: TGTGCCAGCAGTGGTTCAGTAAATTCACCCCTCCACTTT.

The chain is built from TRBV7-9 and TRBJ1-5; D not resolved. The CDR3 covers 13 residues. Trimming pared 0 bases from V and 3 bases from J, leaving 3 bases between. Germline V CDR1 and CDR2: SEHNR, FQNEAQ (reference sequence). The CDR3 sequence is CASSLAHNQPQHF. For the CDR3, the DNA is TGTGCCAGCAGCTTAGCACACAATCAGCCCCAGCATTTT.

The V call is TRBV4-1, the J call TRBJ2-6; 9 bases are shared with TRBD2. This CDR3 has 17 amino acids. J was trimmed by 0 bases and V by 4 bases; bases with no gene match: 4. Per the germline V gene, CDR1 is MGHRA and CDR2 is YSYEKL. The CDR3 coding sequence is TGCGCCAGCAGCCTTAGCGGGGGCGGCTCTGGGGCCAACGTCCTGACTTTC. Translated: CASSLSGGGSGANVLTF.

The chain joins TRBV11-1 to TRBJ2-7; no clear D. The CDR3 covers 15 residues. Trimming shortened V by 0 bases and J by 2 bases, and 11 bases separated the two germline ends. Germline V gene data show CDR1 as SGHAT and CDR2 as FQDESV (reference sequence). CDR3 loop: CASSLARSLTYEQYF. CDR3 DNA: TGTGCCAGCAGCTTAGCCCGATCCTTAACCTACGAGCAGTACTTC.

The chain uses TRBV27 and TRBJ2-2, with 11 bases identical to TRBD1. Germline values: CDR1 MNHEY, CDR2 SMNVEV (reference sequence). With V trimmed by 3 bases and J by 5 bases, 5 bases remained unmatched. This CDR3 comprises 16 residues. The CDR3 region is CASSLWTGGRTGELFF. As DNA, the CDR3 is TGTGCCAGCAGTTTGTGGACAGGGGGCCGGACCGGGGAGCTGTTTTTT.

The genes are TRBV25-1 and TRBJ1-1, with TRBD1 matching 8 bases. This CDR3 comprises 15 residues. CDR1 and CDR2 from the germline V gene are MGHDK and SYGVNS. J lost 6 bases, V lost 6 bases, and 12 bases had no gene match. CDR3 region: CASRLPGTGPSEAFF. In DNA form, the CDR3 reads TGTGCCAGCAGGCTTCCCGGGACAGGCCCTTCTGAAGCTTTCTTT.

The chain joins TRBV5-6 to TRBJ1-3, with D uncertain. Deletions cut 4 bases from V and 8 bases from J, with 13 bases between. The CDR3 is 13 residues long. Germline V gene lookup returns CDR1 SGHDT and CDR2 YYEEEE. The CDR3, as DNA: TGTGCCAGCAGCCCGAGGGCCGTGGACACCATATATTTT. Protein product: CASSPRAVDTIYF.

The count of this clone is one. No conserved phenylalanine or tryptophan ends this CDR3, so it is likely a read error. It is unclear where the CDR3 begins or ends on the DNA, so no DNA is shown, and the CDR3 is as TCRdb lists it. The genes are TRBV19 and TRBJ1-2; TRBD1, the table's D call, lacks a check against the DNA. Including both end residues, the CDR3 is 11 amino acids long. The germline V gene encodes CDR1 LNHDA and CDR2 SQIVND (reference sequence). Here the CDR3 reads CATWTGGAESV.

The chain uses TRBV18 and TRBJ1-1, with D tentatively TRBD1 (5 bases). CDR1 and CDR2 (germline): KGHSH, LQKENI. CDR3 length equals 16 residues. Between the trimmed V and J ends, which lost 3 bases and 1 base, there was a span of 15 bases. CDR3 bases: TGTGCCAGCTCACCCCCCAGGGAAGGAGGGAACACTGAAGCTTTCTTT. This translates into CASSPPREGGNTEAFF.